The 20 T cell receptor beta chains below all came from one sample that was sequenced in a study of radiation and T cells in renal cell carcinoma. This table comes from immunoSEQ multiplex PCR, and its TCRdb copy is limited to in-frame clones, with some not included. This table has 140,000 or so clones, roughly 90% appearing once. Described time point: blood 4 weeks post-SBRT, at nephrectomy. Treatment specified: 15 Gy SBRT to primary tumor, nephrectomy 4 weeks later. Sequenced here: blood, sampled from a patient whose treatment included radiotherapy and nephrectomy. The receptors were gathered from a woman aged 45-60 years with renal cell carcinoma.

This clone is a singleton in its sample. The V and J genes are TRBV7-6 and TRBJ2-7; 7 bases agree with TRBD1. V trimming: 1 base; J trimming: 6 bases; junction bases outside the gene matches: 3. Per germline, CDR1 SGHVS and CDR2 FNYEAQ. The CDR3 loop spans 13 amino acids. The CDR3 coding sequence is TGTGCCAGCAGCTTAGTCAGGGGGAGCGAGCAGTACTTC. It specifies CASSLVRGSEQYF.

J is TRBJ2-7 and V is TRBV14, with TRBD1 matching 9 bases. Germline CDR1 and CDR2: SGHDN and FVKESK. The ends lost 4 bases at V and 3 bases at J; junction bases unmatched: 1. The length of the CDR3 is 13 residues. The CDR3 nucleotides read TGTGCCAGCAGCCCGGACAGGGGCTACGAGCAGTACTTC. As protein: CASSPDRGYEQYF. The full variable domain, completed using reference TRBV14 and TRBJ2-7, is EAGVTQFPSHSVIEKGQTVTLRCDPISGHDNLYWYRRVMGKEIKFLLHFVKESKQDESGMPNNRFLAERTGGTYSTLKVQPAELEDSGVYFCASSPDRGYEQYFGPGTRLTVT.

This chain joins TRBV7-8 and TRBJ1-5, with a possible D match to TRBD1 (5 bases). Germline assignment: CDR1 SGHVS and CDR2 FQNEAQ. Trimming took 0 bases from V and 4 from J, leaving 10 bases between them. There are 15 residues in the CDR3. In DNA form, the CDR3 reads TGTGCCAGCAGCTTAGCGGGGACGGATAATCAGCCCCAGCATTTT. It codes for CASSLAGTDNQPQHF.

V and J are TRBV10-3 and TRBJ1-5; D not resolved. There are 13 residues in the CDR3. In germline, CDR1 is ENHRY, CDR2 SYGVKD. The V gene lost 11 bases and the J gene lost 2 bases, with 13 bases spanning the gap. The CDR3 sequence is CAVGPSGNQPQHF. The CDR3, as DNA: TGTGCCGTGGGTCCGTCGGGCAATCAGCCCCAGCATTTT.

This clone was seen a handful of times. V and J are TRBV7-6 and TRBJ1-3, with a possible D match to TRBD1 (6 bases). The CDR3 totals 16 residues. Germline V gene lookup returns CDR1 SGHVS and CDR2 FNYEAQ. V gave up 5 bases and J gave up 2 bases, with 16 bases separating them. CDR3 in amino acids: CASSPRSGGTGNTIYF. The CDR3 nucleotides read TGTGCCAGCAGCCCCCGATCGGGGGGCACTGGAAACACCATATATTTT. Variable domain in full (rest from reference TRBV7-6 and TRBJ1-3): GAGVSQSPRYKVTKRGQDVALRCDPISGHVSLYWYRQALGQGPEFLTYFNYEAQQDKSGLPNDRFSAERPEGSISTLTIQRTEQRDSAMYRCASSPRSGGTGNTIYFGEGSWLTVV.

The chain links TRBV5-4 to TRBJ2-7; D is undetermined. V lost 4 bases and J lost 3, with 8 bases in between. The CDR3 runs to 12 residues. Looked up from germline, CDR1 is SGHNT and CDR2 is YYREEE (reference sequence). CDR3 nucleotides: TGTGCCAGCAGCCAAGACGGCTACGAGCAGTACTTC. Its translation is CASSQDGYEQYF.

The chain links TRBV6-5 to TRBJ1-2, with TRBD1 matching 9 bases. The CDR3 sequence is 12 residues long. Germline-derived CDR1 and CDR2 are MNHEY and SVGAGI. The trim removed 7 bases at V and 5 bases at J, leaving 2 bases unmatched. The CDR3 protein is CASNGQGYGYTF. In DNA, the CDR3 is TGTGCCAGCAACGGACAGGGGTATGGCTACACCTTC.

The CDR3 DNA is TGTGCCAGCAGCGTAGGAACGGGAGGGCCGGGTGAGCAGTTCTTC. Amino acid sequence: CASSVGTGGPGEQFF. This chain links TRBV9 with TRBJ2-1; TRBD2 matches at 8 bases. The CDR3 is made up of 15 amino acids. CDR1 SGDLS and CDR2 YYNGEE come from the germline V gene. Trimming took 0 bases from V and 9 from J; bases not matched to a gene: 8.

V usage is TRBV15 and J usage is TRBJ2-3; TRBD2 matches 11 bases. There are 20 residues in the CDR3. V gave up 0 bases and J gave up 5 bases; unmatched junction bases: 16. Per germline, CDR1 LNHNV and CDR2 YYDKDF (reference sequence). Here the CDR3 reads CATSRDKFGTSGGSRDTQYF. In DNA, the CDR3 is TGTGCCACCAGCAGAGATAAATTTGGGACTAGCGGCGGGTCGCGAGATACGCAGTATTTT.

V is TRBV6-6 and J is TRBJ1-5; TRBD1 agrees at 7 bases. V dropped 2 bases and J dropped 2; count of bases not matched to a gene: 3. The CDR3 sequence is 15 residues long. Looked up from germline, CDR1 is MNHNY and CDR2 is SVGAGI (reference sequence). CDR3 in DNA: TGTGCCAGCAGTTACCGGACAGGTCGCAATCAGCCCCAGCATTTT. This translates into CASSYRTGRNQPQHF.

The V and J genes are TRBV6-6 and TRBJ1-4; D gene ambiguous. The germline gives CDR1 MNHNY, CDR2 SVGAGI (reference sequence). V lost 5 bases to trimming and J lost 0 bases, with 7 bases between them. CDR3 size: 14 residues. CDR3 nucleotides: TGTGCCAGCAGTCTTACATCAACTAATGAAAAACTGTTTTTT. Translation: CASSLTSTNEKLFF.

Notes on this clone: One end of the junction varies from germline; a read error may be responsible. J is TRBJ2-7 and V is TRBV5-4, with D possibly matching TRBD2 (5 bases). Per the germline V gene, CDR1 is SGHNT and CDR2 is YYREEE (reference sequence). The CDR3 contains 13 residues. Here the CDR3 DNA reads TGCGCCAGCAGCCAAGTCCGGGGCTACGAGCAGTACTTC. As protein: CASSQVRGYEQYF.

The rearrangement uses TRBV9 and TRBJ2-1, with TRBD2 matching 7 bases. V dropped 3 bases and J dropped 5; count of bases not matched to a gene: 5. Germline CDR1 SGDLS, CDR2 YYNGEE. The CDR3 length is 14 residues. CDR3 sequence (DNA): TGTGCCAGCAGCGCGGGACTATCCCACAATGAGCAGTTCTTC. Translating gives CASSAGLSHNEQFF.

The chain couples TRBV28 to TRBJ2-3; D is ambiguous. The V gene lost 6 bases and the J gene lost 0 bases, with 7 bases spanning the gap. The germline V gene has CDR1 MDHEN and CDR2 SYDVKM. This CDR3 region has 13 residues. CDR3 nucleotide sequence: TGTGCCAGCAGCCGCGAGAGCACAGATACGCAGTATTTT. This codes for CASSRESTDTQYF.

J is TRBJ2-1 and V is TRBV7-9; D might be TRBD2 (6 bases). Germline CDR1 and CDR2: SEHNR and FQNEAQ (reference sequence). CDR3 length: 15 residues. With 3 bases removed from V and 1 base from J, the gap between germline ends came to 10 bases. CDR3 region: CASSLHGGSYNEQFF. The CDR3 DNA sequence: TGTGCCAGCAGCTTGCACGGGGGATCCTACAATGAGCAGTTCTTC.

J is TRBJ2-4 and V is TRBV5-1; 10 bases align to TRBD1. Unmatched junction bases numbered 7, after V lost 4 bases and J lost 6 bases. Germline V gives CDR1 SGHRS, CDR2 YFSETQ. CDR3 length: 15 residues. Here the CDR3 reads CASSRTGGGGNIQYF. The CDR3, as DNA: TGCGCCAGCAGCCGGACAGGGGGTGGTGGAAACATTCAGTACTTC.

J is TRBJ1-1 and V is TRBV29-1, with no clear D. The CDR3 totals 13 residues. V gave up 4 bases and J gave up 2 bases, with 11 bases separating them. Germline CDR1 and CDR2: SQVTM and ANQGSEA. Here the CDR3 reads CSVVRVLNTEAFF. The CDR3 nucleotides are TGCAGCGTTGTTCGGGTATTAAACACTGAAGCTTTCTTT.

This sequence joins TRBV19 and TRBJ1-5; unclear D gene. V was clipped by 1 base and J by 7 bases, with 17 bases between them. This CDR3 contains 16 residues. In germline, CDR1 is LNHDA, CDR2 SQIVND (reference sequence). The CDR3 is CASSIVGVPPGQPQHF. CDR3 DNA: TGTGCCAGTAGTATAGTTGGGGTCCCTCCCGGACAGCCCCAGCATTTT.

The count of this clone is one. The V and J genes are TRBV14 and TRBJ2-7; 8 positions match TRBD1. The CDR3 extends over 14 amino acids. Germline values: CDR1 SGHDN, CDR2 FVKESK. Losses at the gene ends were 1 base for V and 6 bases for J; bases not matched to a gene: 5. The CDR3 DNA is TGTGCCAGCAGCCAAGGGGACAGGTTCGGCGAGCAGTACTTC. Protein: CASSQGDRFGEQYF.

V is TRBV30 and J is TRBJ2-7, with 7 positions matching TRBD1. From germline, CDR1 is GTSNPN and CDR2 SVGIG (reference sequence). V lost 2 bases and J lost 5; bases outside the gene matches: 6. CDR3 length equals 13 residues. CDR3 DNA sequence: TGTGCCTGGAGTTCTCAGGGGGATAACGAGCAGTACTTC. The encoded protein is CAWSSQGDNEQYF.